The TCR beta chain described here comes from a study of blood T cell repertoires in COVID-19. Study context: Sites in the United States, Italy and Spain provided acute and convalescent COVID-19 samples. Sample material is recorded as cDNA or gDNA derived from T cells, B-cell-depleted T cells, or PBMCs.

How the authors handled the data: For nucleated cells, counts were estimated from reference gene primer amplification. Assay: immunoSEQ multiplex PCR; the TCRdb copy retains only in-frame clones and omits some. The V and J calls and clone size come from that table; D and trimming were worked out from the DNA. This repertoire shows roughly 84,000 clones, roughly 78% found once; its top ten account for roughly a third. Germline assignment: CDR1 SGHAT and CDR2 FQNNGV. Trimming took 6 bases from V and 6 from J; bases not matched to a gene: 10. CDR3 length: 18 residues. In Seattle, patients joined the study during active infection and were tracked longitudinally. In its sample, this clone was seen many times.

The source material was peripheral blood. J is TRBJ2-2 and V is TRBV11-2, with 16 nucleotides matching TRBD2. The receptor was derived from a man between 60 and 75 years old with COVID-19, enrolled during active disease. The CDR3 sequence: CASSSGLAGGRRPGELFF. The CDR3 DNA sequence: TGTGCCAGCAGTTCGGGACTAGCGGGAGGGCGGCGCCCCGGGGAGCTGTTTTTT. The whole variable domain, remainder taken from reference TRBV11-2 and TRBJ2-2, is EAGVAQSPRYKIIEKRQSVAFWCNPISGHATLYWYQQILGQGPKLLIQFQNNGVVDDSQLPKDRFSAERLKGVDSTLKIQPAKLEDSAVYLCASSSGLAGGRRPGELFFGEGSRLTVL.